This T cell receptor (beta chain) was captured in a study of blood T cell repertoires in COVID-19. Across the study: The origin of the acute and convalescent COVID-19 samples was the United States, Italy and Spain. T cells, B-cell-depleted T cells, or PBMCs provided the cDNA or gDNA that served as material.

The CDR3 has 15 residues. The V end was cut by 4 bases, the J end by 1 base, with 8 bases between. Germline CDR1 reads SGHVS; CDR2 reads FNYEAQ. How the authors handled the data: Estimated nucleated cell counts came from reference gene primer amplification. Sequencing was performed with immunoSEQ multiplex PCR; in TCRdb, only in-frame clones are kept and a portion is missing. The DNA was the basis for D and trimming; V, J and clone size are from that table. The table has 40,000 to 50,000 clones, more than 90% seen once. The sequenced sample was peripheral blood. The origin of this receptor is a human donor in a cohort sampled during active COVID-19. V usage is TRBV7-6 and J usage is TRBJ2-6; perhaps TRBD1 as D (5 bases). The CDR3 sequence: CASSSKGSGANVLTF. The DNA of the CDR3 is TGTGCCAGCAGCTCCAAGGGGTCTGGGGCCAACGTCCTGACTTTC.